A single sample is the source of the 32 T cell receptor beta chains below, sequenced in a study of identical twins. Via MiXCR, TCRdb re-called the 5' RACE reads, giving one row per CDR3 protein. The sample contains 450,000 to 650,000 distinct CDR3 sequences, around 9.6% of which appear only once. The sample also formed part of further work on yellow fever vaccine responses in identical twins.

Sequenced: PBMCs. The receptors come from a woman in her late teens or twenties in good health.

This clonotype was detected a few times. V is TRBV20-1 and J is TRBJ2-1, with 9 bases aligning to TRBD2. J lost 0 bases, V lost 5 bases, and 5 bases had no gene match. CDR3 length equals 15 residues. Germline V gene sequence: CDR1 DFQATT, CDR2 SNEGSKA (reference sequence). The CDR3 nucleotides are TGCAGTGCTCAATCTAGCGGGATCTCCTACAATGAGCAGTTCTTC. This translates into CSAQSSGISYNEQFF.

This clonotype was picked up many times. The chain couples TRBV15 to TRBJ2-6; D is unclear. The CDR3 loop spans 12 amino acids. The ends were cut back, 6 bases at V and 1 base at J, with 1 base in the middle. Germline V CDR1 and CDR2: LNHNV, YYDKDF (reference sequence). The CDR3 region is CATRSGANVLTF. In nucleotides, the CDR3 is TGTGCCACCAGATCTGGGGCCAACGTCCTGACTTTC.

This clonotype was counted many times. The chain employs TRBV4-2 and TRBJ2-7; D remains unclear. Germline loops: CDR1 LGHNA, CDR2 YNFKEQ. The germline V and J ends were trimmed by 0 bases and 5 bases, with 5 bases remaining between them. The CDR3 runs to 12 residues. The CDR3 loop is CASSQDFHEQYF. DNA for the CDR3: TGTGCCAGCAGCCAAGATTTCCACGAGCAGTACTTC.

The rearrangement uses TRBV5-5 and TRBJ2-3, with TRBD1 matching over 7 bases. CDR3 length equals 16 residues. CDR1 SGHKS and CDR2 YYEKEE come from the germline V gene (reference sequence). V lost 5 bases and J lost 2; bases outside the gene matches: 11. CDR3 residues: CASRPTGSPITDTQYF. Here the CDR3 DNA reads TGTGCCAGCAGACCGACAGGGTCCCCTATCACAGATACGCAGTATTTT. The entire variable domain, with the rest obtained from reference TRBV5-5 and TRBJ2-3, is as follows: DAGVTQSPTHLIKTRGQQVTLRCSPISGHKSVSWYQQVLGQGPQFIFQYYEKEERGRGNFPDRFSARQFPNYSSELNVNALLLGDSALYLCASRPTGSPITDTQYFGPGTRLTVL.

Ten or more counts support this clonotype. The chain has TRBV7-9 and TRBJ2-3; D is unclear. CDR3 length equals 12 residues. The germline V and J ends were trimmed by 1 base and 4 bases, with 3 bases remaining between them. Germline CDR1 reads SEHNR; CDR2 reads FQNEAQ (reference sequence). The DNA for the CDR3 is TGTGCCAGCAGCTTAGACGCAGATACGCAGTATTTT. Translating gives CASSLDADTQYF. Filled out from reference TRBV7-9 and TRBJ2-3, the complete variable domain reads DTGVSQNPRHKITKRGQNVTFRCDPISEHNRLYWYRQTLGQGPEFLTYFQNEAQLEKSRLLSDRFSAERPKGSFSTLEIQRTEQGDSAMYLCASSLDADTQYFGPGTRLTVL.

This chain uses TRBV3-1 with TRBJ2-5; 12 bases are shared with TRBD1. This CDR3 contains 16 residues. Germline V gene lookup returns CDR1 LGHDT and CDR2 YNNKEL (reference sequence). The V segment lost 0 bases and the J segment 9 bases; nucleotides outside the gene matches: 8. This CDR3 reads CASSQDLVGTGGAQYF. The CDR3, as DNA: TGTGCCAGCAGCCAAGATCTCGTAGGGACAGGGGGCGCCCAGTACTTC.

The rearrangement joins TRBV4-2 to TRBJ2-1; D possibly corresponds to TRBD2 (5 bases). The V gene lost 2 bases and the J gene lost 9 bases, with 8 bases spanning the gap. The germline CDR1 and CDR2 sequences are LGHNA and YNFKEQ. The CDR3 is 12 residues long. The CDR3 reads CASSQPGIEQFF. Written as DNA, the CDR3 is TGTGCCAGCAGCCAACCGGGGATTGAGCAGTTCTTC.

This clonotype was counted a few times. The chain employs TRBV18 and TRBJ2-3; no definite D call. This CDR3 contains 14 residues. V was cut by 3 bases and J by 7 bases, with 14 bases left in between. Germline V CDR1 and CDR2: KGHSH, LQKENI. CDR3 in DNA: TGTGCCAGCTCACCCGGGCGCGTGGTGAATACGCAGTATTTT. This translates into CASSPGRVVNTQYF. The full variable domain, its missing parts supplied by reference TRBV18 and TRBJ2-3, is NAGVMQNPRHLVRRRGQEARLRCSPMKGHSHVYWYRQLPEEGLKFMVYLQKENIIDESGMPKERFSAEFPKEGPSILRIQQVVRGDSAAYFCASSPGRVVNTQYFGPGTRLTVL.

This clonotype was counted at least ten times. This chain uses TRBV29-1 with TRBJ2-1; D perhaps matches TRBD2 (6 bases). This CDR3 spans 16 amino acids. The V and J ends lost 1 base and 0 bases respectively, with 13 bases between them. CDR1 is SQVTM, CDR2 ANQGSEA, per germline. The CDR3 region is CSVEAGTHSSYNEQFF. CDR3 DNA sequence: TGCAGCGTTGAAGCCGGGACTCATAGCTCCTACAATGAGCAGTTCTTC.

This clonotype was seen more than once but under ten times. The chain uses TRBV7-2 and TRBJ2-6; 7 bases agree with TRBD1. Trimming removed 5 bases from V and 4 bases from J; junction bases left unmatched: 14. This CDR3 has 18 amino acids. The V gene's germline CDR1 is SGHTA and CDR2 FQGNSA. The CDR3 is CASSVSGQNLMGANVLTF. The CDR3 nucleotides are TGTGCCAGCAGCGTATCGGGACAGAACCTCATGGGGGCCAACGTCCTGACTTTC.

This clonotype has just a few counts. The CDR3 coding sequence is TGTGCCTGGAGGGCTAACAGGGTAGGGAACTATGGCTACACCTTC. Protein: CAWRANRVGNYGYTF. The chain employs TRBV30 and TRBJ1-2; the D gene is possibly TRBD1 (6 bases). The CDR3 consists of 15 residues. The germline CDR1 and CDR2 sequences are GTSNPN and SVGIG (reference sequence). Between the trimmed V and J ends, which lost 3 bases and 2 bases, there was a span of 16 bases.

This clonotype was seen more than once but under ten times. This chain uses TRBV29-1 with TRBJ2-2; a weak D match, TRBD2 (6 bases). This CDR3 contains 14 residues. The V and J ends lost 4 bases and 0 bases respectively, with 9 bases between them. Per the germline V gene, CDR1 is SQVTM and CDR2 is ANQGSEA. CDR3 nucleotides: TGCAGCGTTGTGGCGGGATCGAACACCGGGGAGCTGTTTTTT. This gives the protein CSVVAGSNTGELFF.

This clonotype was found a few times. The V and J genes are TRBV20-1 and TRBJ1-5; D unresolved. Trimming took off 1 base at V and 0 bases at J, with 7 bases between the two ends. Germline V gene sequence: CDR1 DFQATT, CDR2 SNEGSKA (reference sequence). The CDR3 contains 14 residues. CDR3 coding DNA: TGCAGTGCTAGAGGGACCCTTAGCAATCAGCCCCAGCATTTT. This codes for CSARGTLSNQPQHF.

This clonotype has a count of ten or more. The chain uses TRBV10-3 and TRBJ2-3; TRBD2 aligns across 7 bases. The CDR3 covers 15 residues. Germline V gives CDR1 ENHRY, CDR2 SYGVKD. Trimming at V came to 3 bases and at J to 2 bases, leaving 5 bases not matched to a gene. CDR3 sequence: CAISDRAGVTDTQYF. The CDR3 nucleotides are TGTGCCATCAGTGACAGGGCGGGGGTCACAGATACGCAGTATTTT.

This clonotype was counted many times. V is TRBV7-2 and J is TRBJ2-7; TRBD2 matches 7 bases. CDR3 size: 13 residues. CDR1 is SGHTA and CDR2 is FQGNSA in the germline V gene. Losses at the gene ends were 5 bases for V and 7 bases for J; bases not matched to a gene: 8. CDR3 bases: TGTGCCAGCAGCCTCCGGGACTACAGGGAGCAGTACTTC. It is translated as CASSLRDYREQYF.

Many counts were recorded for this clonotype. The J gene is TRBJ2-3, the V gene TRBV9; TRBD2 matches at 7 bases. The CDR3 loop spans 14 amino acids. The germline gives CDR1 SGDLS, CDR2 YYNGEE. The ends lost 5 bases at V and 2 bases at J; junction bases unmatched: 5. This chain's CDR3 is CASSGRVTTDTQYF. The DNA of the CDR3 is TGTGCCAGCAGTGGGAGGGTAACCACAGATACGCAGTATTTT.

The chain is built from TRBV20-1 and TRBJ2-5; 9 positions match TRBD1. The CDR3 loop spans 16 amino acids. CDR1 and CDR2 from the germline V gene are DFQATT and SNEGSKA (reference sequence). The trim removed 6 bases at V and 4 bases at J, leaving 15 bases unmatched. The CDR3 DNA reads TGCAGTGCCGAAGGCGGACGGGACAGGGTCGGAGAGACCCAGTACTTC. This translates into CSAEGGRDRVGETQYF.

The table lists this clonotype with many counts. The V and J genes are TRBV12-3 or TRBV12-4 and TRBJ1-4; 11 nucleotides line up with TRBD1. The CDR3 is made up of 14 amino acids. Trimming at V came to 6 bases and at J to 5 bases, leaving 2 bases not matched to a gene. The CDR3 reads CASRGTGGNEKLFF. The DNA of the CDR3 is TGTGCCAGCAGAGGGACAGGGGGAAATGAAAAACTGTTTTTT.

At least ten counts were recorded for this clonotype. This rearrangement joins TRBV7-8 to TRBJ2-5; 8 positions agree with TRBD2. Per the germline V gene, CDR1 is SGHVS and CDR2 is FQNEAQ. The CDR3 totals 16 residues. J was trimmed by 1 base and V by 3 bases; bases with no gene match: 7. The CDR3 loop is CASSLERELPQETQYF. The DNA of the CDR3 is TGTGCCAGCAGCTTGGAGCGGGAGCTCCCCCAAGAGACCCAGTACTTC.

This clonotype was observed many times. This chain links TRBV5-1 with TRBJ1-6, with 9 bases aligning to TRBD1. V dropped 2 bases and J dropped 11; count of bases not matched to a gene: 5. Looked up from germline, CDR1 is SGHRS and CDR2 is YFSETQ. The CDR3 extends over 14 amino acids. CDR3 in amino acids: CASSFGTGLTPLHF. The CDR3 nucleotides are TGCGCCAGCAGCTTCGGGACAGGGTTGACACCCCTCCACTTT.

This clonotype has ten or more counts. The chain links TRBV12-3 or TRBV12-4 to TRBJ1-2; no firm D call. V was cut by 4 bases and J by 8 bases, with 8 bases left in between. The CDR3 length is 11 residues. The CDR3 is CASSYQFGYTF. CDR3 bases: TGTGCCAGCAGTTACCAATTCGGCTACACCTTC.

The genes are TRBV6-1 and TRBJ2-6, with unresolved D. The CDR3 is 15 amino acids. Deletions cut 6 bases from V and 0 bases from J, with 9 bases between. CDR1 MNHNS and CDR2 SASEGT come from the germline V gene. CDR3 DNA sequence: TGTGCCAGCAGACCCGCCCTCTCTGGGGCCAACGTCCTGACTTTC. Amino acid sequence: CASRPALSGANVLTF.

This clonotype has a handful of counts. The chain has TRBV7-9 and TRBJ2-7; TRBD1 is a possible D gene (6 bases). From germline, CDR1 is SEHNR and CDR2 FQNEAQ (reference sequence). Trimming cost V 2 bases and J 0 bases, with 11 bases left between them. The CDR3 has 15 residues. CDR3 nucleotides: TGTGCCAGCAGCTTAATCGGGACAAACTCCTACGAGCAGTACTTC. Amino acids: CASSLIGTNSYEQYF. Drawing the rest from reference TRBV7-9 and TRBJ2-7, the complete variable domain is DTGVSQNPRHKITKRGQNVTFRCDPISEHNRLYWYRQTLGQGPEFLTYFQNEAQLEKSRLLSDRFSAERPKGSFSTLEIQRTEQGDSAMYLCASSLIGTNSYEQYFGPGTRLTVT.

This clonotype has more than one count but fewer than ten. The chain couples TRBV7-3 to TRBJ2-1, with 7 bases aligning to TRBD2. The CDR3 length is 17 residues. Germline-derived CDR1 and CDR2 are SGHTA and FQGTGA. The trim removed 1 base at V and 3 bases at J, leaving 9 bases unmatched. CDR3 sequence reads: CASSLMGPGLFYNEQFF. The CDR3 nucleotides read TGTGCCAGCAGCTTAATGGGCCCGGGACTATTCTACAATGAGCAGTTCTTC.

The table lists this clonotype with many counts. V is TRBV12-3 or TRBV12-4 and J is TRBJ2-1; no definite D call. Trimming removed 1 base at V and 7 bases at J, with 14 bases between. The CDR3 contains 15 residues. The CDR3 spells CASSLELPGVNEQFF. Here the CDR3 DNA reads TGTGCCAGCAGTTTAGAACTGCCTGGGGTGAATGAGCAGTTCTTC.

The chain carries TRBV12-3 or TRBV12-4 and TRBJ2-7; 8 nucleotides align to TRBD2. There are 14 residues in the CDR3. V shed 10 bases and J 1 base; nucleotides not matched to a gene: 9. The CDR3 loop reads CATRRAGESYEQYF. The CDR3 DNA reads as TGTGCCACCCGTCGAGCGGGAGAGTCCTACGAGCAGTACTTC.

This clonotype has a handful of counts. V usage is TRBV4-2 and J usage is TRBJ2-7; a weak D match, TRBD2 (5 bases). The CDR3 covers 13 residues. Per germline, CDR1 LGHNA and CDR2 YNFKEQ. V was clipped by 4 bases and J by 7 bases, with 14 bases between them. Here the CDR3 reads CASSPPPWREQYF. CDR3 nucleotides: TGTGCCAGCAGCCCCCCCCCCTGGAGGGAGCAGTACTTC.

The chain uses TRBV7-9 and TRBJ2-7; D is uncertain. The CDR3 runs 14 residues. Germline values: CDR1 SEHNR, CDR2 FQNEAQ (reference sequence). Trimming cost V 3 bases and J 2 bases, with 11 bases left between them. The CDR3 nucleotides are TGTGCCAGCAGCTTGGGCGGATTAACCTACGAGCAGTACTTC. Its protein is CASSLGGLTYEQYF.

This clonotype was seen many times. This chain joins TRBV5-1 and TRBJ2-3; no definite D call. V lost 4 bases to trimming and J lost 6 bases, with 12 bases between them. This CDR3 is 13 amino acids long. CDR1 SGHRS and CDR2 YFSETQ come from the germline V gene. The CDR3 DNA reads as TGCGCCAGCAGCCTATCAGGTTACGATACGCAGTATTTT. It is translated as CASSLSGYDTQYF.

The chain recombines TRBV11-2 with TRBJ2-1; 16 nucleotides line up with TRBD2. This CDR3 region has 18 residues. Germline values: CDR1 SGHAT, CDR2 FQNNGV. V shed 1 base and J 5 bases; nucleotides not matched to a gene: 5. CDR3 loop: CASSLGGLAGGAHNEQFF. In DNA form, the CDR3 reads TGTGCCAGCAGCTTAGGGGGACTAGCGGGAGGGGCACACAATGAGCAGTTCTTC.

There are many counts of this clonotype. The CDR3 nucleotides are TGTGCCAGCAGTTTAAGCGGGACAGGGTTTCAGGGCTACACCTTC. This gives the protein CASSLSGTGFQGYTF. J is TRBJ1-2 and V is TRBV12-3 or TRBV12-4; 9 bases fit TRBD1. The CDR3 is 15 amino acids. Losses at the gene ends were 2 bases for V and 8 bases for J; bases not matched to a gene: 9.

This clonotype was counted many times. This chain links TRBV14 with TRBJ2-1; 9 nucleotides agree with TRBD2. V lost 4 bases, J lost 8 bases, and 9 bases stayed unmatched. The CDR3 is 15 residues long. Germline lookup yields CDR1 SGHDN and CDR2 FVKESK. CDR3 DNA: TGTGCCAGCAGCCTCGAAGGGCGGGGGGGTTATGAGCAGTTCTTC. It is translated as CASSLEGRGGYEQFF.